Given below is one T cell receptor beta chain in context. What it binds is unknown. It was into CD45RA+ naive and CD45RA-negative memory subsets that the CD4+ cells were split. The source of the sample is a study of shared clonotypes between healthy human individuals. Every subset had its genomic DNA shared out evenly among several immunoSEQ plates. Repertoires were generated with immunoSEQ multiplex PCR, while TCRdb's copy carries only in-frame clones and drops some. The sample carries nearly 1,000,000 clones, over 75% recorded once. The CDR3 consists of 14 residues. The germline gives CDR1 SNHLY, CDR2 FYNNEI. The germline V and J ends were trimmed by 4 bases and 6 bases, with 14 bases remaining between them. Findings and limits, study-wide: Clonotype sharing across donors was expected to vary with sequencing depth. About 5% was the fraction of naive CD4 clonotypes found shared across a few donors.

J is TRBJ2-3 and V is TRBV2; D perhaps matches TRBD1 (6 bases). The sample comprised memory CD4+ T cells sorted from blood. Noted subset: CD45RA-negative fraction. This TCR derives from a man aged 18 to 29 in good health. The DNA of the CDR3 is TGTGCCAGCAGTGGATATGGGGGCGTTGATACGCAGTATTTT. Its protein is CASSGYGGVDTQYF.